This T cell receptor beta chain was profiled in a study of blood T cell repertoires in COVID-19. Study at large: Sample material is recorded as cDNA or gDNA derived from T cells, B-cell-depleted T cells, or PBMCs.

Participants had their cohort set by participant-reported clinical history. Two negative PCRs, clearance, or symptom resolution characterized the recovered Cohort 3 donors. The germline gives CDR1 KGHDR, CDR2 SFDVKD. The J segment lost 0 bases and the V segment lost 3 bases, leaving 9 bases of the junction unmatched. CDR3 length equals 18 residues. Methods used by the authors: Estimates of nucleated cell counts were drawn from the amplification of reference gene primers. Method: immunoSEQ multiplex PCR; TCRdb's copy keeps in-frame clones and lacks some. V and J calls and clone size are as listed in that table; D and trimming were resolved from the DNA. The sample holds hundreds of thousands of clones, approximately 90% seen once.

The V and J genes are TRBV24-1 and TRBJ2-1, with TRBD2 matching 8 bases. This clonotype was sampled from a woman in her thirties or forties who had recovered from COVID-19. Sequenced input: PBMCs or T cells enriched from blood (not recorded which). The CDR3 DNA reads TGTGCCACCAGTGATGCCAGATATAGCGGGAACTCCTACAATGAGCAGTTCTTC. Translated, it gives CATSDARYSGNSYNEQFF.